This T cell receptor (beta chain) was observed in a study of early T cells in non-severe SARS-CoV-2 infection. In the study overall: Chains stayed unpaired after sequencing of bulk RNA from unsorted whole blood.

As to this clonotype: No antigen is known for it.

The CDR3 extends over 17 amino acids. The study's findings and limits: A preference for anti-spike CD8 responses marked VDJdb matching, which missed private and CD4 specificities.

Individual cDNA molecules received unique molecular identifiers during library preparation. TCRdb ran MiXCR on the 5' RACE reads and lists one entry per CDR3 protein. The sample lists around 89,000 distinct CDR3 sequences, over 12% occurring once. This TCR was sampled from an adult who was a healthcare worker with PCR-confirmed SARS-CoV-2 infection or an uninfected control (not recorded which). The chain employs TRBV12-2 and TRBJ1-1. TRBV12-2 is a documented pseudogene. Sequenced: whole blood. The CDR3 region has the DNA TGTGCAAGTCGCCCCGAGGAAACTGATGGGGTGAACACTGAAGCTTTCTTT. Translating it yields CASRPEETDGVNTEAFF.